Presented here are 20 T cell receptor beta chains from one specimen sequenced in a study of neoadjuvant anti-PD-1 for oral cavity cancer. Produced via immunoSEQ multiplex PCR; TCRdb's table is partial and in-frame only. Here the sample spans roughly 14,000 clones, around 75% being singletons. The input for sequencing was PBMCs, taken before nivolumab (anti-PD-1) treatment. These TCRs come from a person aged 40 to 85 with oral cavity squamous cell carcinoma.

V and J are TRBV15 and TRBJ2-1; D unresolved. CDR3 size: 14 residues. CDR1 is LNHNV, CDR2 YYDKDF, per germline (reference sequence). With 0 bases removed from V and 6 bases from J, the gap between germline ends came to 9 bases. The CDR3 sequence is CATSRDVVANEQFF. CDR3 nucleotide sequence: TGTGCCACCAGCAGAGACGTTGTAGCCAATGAGCAGTTCTTC.

J is TRBJ1-1 and V is TRBV10-3; D gene ambiguous. The CDR3 consists of 13 residues. Germline V gene sequence: CDR1 ENHRY, CDR2 SYGVKD. V was trimmed by 6 bases and J by 3 bases, leaving 11 bases between them. DNA for the CDR3: TGTGCCATCAGCGGAAACGGGGACACTGAAGCTTTCTTT. It specifies CAISGNGDTEAFF.

The rearrangement joins TRBV4-2 to TRBJ2-2; D call uncertain. V was pared by 0 bases and J by 7 bases, with 9 bases between. Germline CDR1 and CDR2: LGHNA and YNFKEQ. CDR3 size: 14 residues. CDR3 residues: CASSQDPAVGELFF. The DNA for the CDR3 is TGTGCCAGCAGCCAAGATCCCGCGGTCGGGGAGCTGTTTTTT.

This clone came up a few times. The chain joins TRBV30 to TRBJ1-3, with D possibly TRBD1 on 6 matching bases. Trimming took off 0 bases at V and 0 bases at J, with 15 bases between the two ends. Per germline, CDR1 GTSNPN and CDR2 SVGIG (reference sequence). The CDR3 sequence is 17 residues long. The CDR3 loop reads CAWSVSYRDYSGNTIYF. Here the CDR3 DNA reads TGTGCCTGGAGTGTAAGCTACAGGGACTACTCTGGAAACACCATATATTTT.

This clone was observed a few times. V is TRBV28 and J is TRBJ1-5, with D uncertain. The CDR3 is 14 residues long. Germline CDR1 reads MDHEN; CDR2 reads SYDVKM. The V end lost 3 bases, the J end lost 0 bases, and 6 bases lay between the germline ends. The CDR3 DNA is TGTGCCAGCAGTTTTGGGAATAGCAATCAGCCCCAGCATTTT. Translation: CASSFGNSNQPQHF.

The rearrangement links TRBV5-1 to TRBJ1-1; D ambiguous. Trimming left V 3 bases short and J 0 bases short, with 12 bases between. This CDR3 region has 15 residues. Germline V gene sequence: CDR1 SGHRS, CDR2 YFSETQ. The CDR3 DNA follows: TGCGCCAGCAGCTCCGGACTGGGAATGAACACTGAAGCTTTCTTT. Its translation: CASSSGLGMNTEAFF.

The V gene is TRBV7-8, the J gene TRBJ2-2, with 12 nucleotides matching TRBD2. The junction had 4 bases not matched to a gene; V was cut back by 5 bases and J by 0 bases. The CDR3 is 17 residues long. Per the germline V gene, CDR1 is SGHVS and CDR2 is FQNEAQ. In nucleotides, the CDR3 is TGTGCCAGCAGCCCCCGACTAGCGGGAGCGAACACCGGGGAGCTGTTTTTT. Encoded protein: CASSPRLAGANTGELFF.

The V call is TRBV9, the J call TRBJ2-1; 9 bases are shared with TRBD2. The CDR3 runs to 15 residues. CDR1 SGDLS and CDR2 YYNGEE come from the germline V gene. V shed 4 bases, J shed 8 bases, and the junction held 10 bases outside the gene matches. In DNA form, the CDR3 reads TGTGCCAGCAGCACGGGACTAGCTTCCTGGGATGAGCAGTTCTTC. Translation gives CASSTGLASWDEQFF.

The rearrangement links TRBV9 to TRBJ2-3; 7 nucleotides line up with TRBD2. The germline V gene has CDR1 SGDLS and CDR2 YYNGEE. CDR3 length: 16 amino acids. V trimming: 4 bases; J trimming: 6 bases; junction bases outside the gene matches: 14. DNA of the CDR3: TGTGCCAGCAGCTCCCCGTGGCGGGGGATTAGGGATACGCAGTATTTT. This sequence encodes CASSSPWRGIRDTQYF.

For the CDR3, the DNA is TGTGCCAGCAGGGACAGCAGCACAGATACGCAGTATTTT. Protein product: CASRDSSTDTQYF. J is TRBJ2-3 and V is TRBV28, with a tentative D call TRBD1 (6 bases). Germline values: CDR1 MDHEN, CDR2 SYDVKM. The V end lost 6 bases, the J end lost 0 bases, and 7 bases lay between the germline ends. The CDR3 is 13 amino acids.

The rearrangement uses TRBV10-2 and TRBJ2-1, with 10 bases fitting TRBD2. J lost 0 bases, V lost 3 bases, and 5 bases had no gene match. CDR1 and CDR2 from the germline V gene are WSHSY and SAAADI. The CDR3 runs to 17 residues. The DNA of the CDR3 is TGCGCCAGCAGTGATGCGGCTAGCGGGAGCTCCTACAATGAGCAGTTCTTC. Its translation is CASSDAASGSSYNEQFF.

This clone has only one observation. The chain combines TRBV5-1 with TRBJ1-1; D unresolved. CDR1 and CDR2 (germline): SGHRS, YFSETQ. This CDR3 has 15 residues. Between the trimmed V and J ends, which lost 1 base and 0 bases, there was a span of 10 bases. DNA of the CDR3: TGCGCCAGCAGCTTGTACGGAGACATGAACACTGAAGCTTTCTTT. This codes for CASSLYGDMNTEAFF.

The chain is built from TRBV29-1 and TRBJ2-3, with D perhaps TRBD2 (5 bases). The germline V gene has CDR1 SQVTM and CDR2 ANQGSEA. V lost 7 bases and J 5 bases, leaving 16 bases between the germline ends. CDR3 length: 13 residues. The DNA for the CDR3 is TGCAGCGGTGGAGCGAACGAGGGAGATACGCAGTATTTT. Protein product: CSGGANEGDTQYF.

This sequence joins TRBV9 and TRBJ2-5, with a tentative D call TRBD2 (6 bases). V dropped 2 bases and J dropped 2 bases, with 13 bases sitting between them. The CDR3 runs to 15 residues. Germline V CDR1 and CDR2: SGDLS, YYNGEE. The CDR3 here is CASSVSSAGQETQYF. The CDR3 DNA reads TGTGCCAGCAGCGTTTCATCTGCGGGGCAAGAGACCCAGTACTTC.

This chain connects TRBV4-1 to TRBJ2-5; TRBD2 is a possible D gene (6 bases). Trimming removed 4 bases at V and 1 base at J, with 13 bases between. CDR1 and CDR2 (germline): MGHRA, YSYEKL. This CDR3 is built from 15 residues. The CDR3 DNA reads TGCGCCAGCAGCCCCGAGAAAGCGGGCCAAGAGACCCAGTACTTC. Protein: CASSPEKAGQETQYF.

The rearrangement links TRBV30 to TRBJ2-5; no clear D. The CDR3 is 11 amino acids. Trimming stripped 0 bases from V and 5 bases from J, with 4 bases between. CDR1 and CDR2 (germline): GTSNPN, SVGIG (reference sequence). The CDR3 DNA sequence: TGTGCCTGGAGTGTATGGGAGACCCAGTACTTC. It encodes CAWSVWETQYF.

The V and J genes are TRBV7-9 and TRBJ1-5; D call uncertain. There are 12 residues in the CDR3. Germline CDR1 SEHNR, CDR2 FQNEAQ (reference sequence). V was cut by 5 bases and J by 3 bases, with 5 bases left in between. CDR3 sequence reads: CASSRDNQPQHF. The DNA for the CDR3 is TGTGCCAGCAGCCGTGACAATCAGCCCCAGCATTTT.

This clone was seen just once. J is TRBJ2-3 and V is TRBV30; D is possibly TRBD2 (6 bases). The CDR3 spans 15 residues. Germline loops: CDR1 GTSNPN, CDR2 SVGIG (reference sequence). V was shortened by 2 bases and J by 2 bases, with 14 bases between the two germline ends. CDR3 protein: CAWSTRDSYTDTQYF. Written as DNA, the CDR3 is TGTGCCTGGAGTACAAGGGACTCGTACACAGATACGCAGTATTTT.

The rearrangement joins TRBV7-9 to TRBJ1-5; the match to TRBD1 covers 9 bases. V lost 8 bases to trimming and J lost 8 bases; unmatched junction nucleotides: 7. The CDR3 loop spans 13 amino acids. Germline CDR1 SEHNR, CDR2 FQNEAQ (reference sequence). The CDR3 spells CASQLTGGEPQHF. The DNA of the CDR3 is TGTGCCAGCCAACTAACAGGGGGCGAGCCCCAGCATTTT.

This sequence joins TRBV5-4 and TRBJ2-5, with TRBD2 matching over 8 bases. The CDR3 covers 14 residues. Germline CDR1 and CDR2: SGHNT and YYREEE (reference sequence). Trimming cost V 5 bases and J 2 bases; bases outside gene matches: 5. CDR3 DNA: TGTGCCAGCAGGCCACTAGCGGAACAAGAGACCCAGTACTTC. Translated: CASRPLAEQETQYF.